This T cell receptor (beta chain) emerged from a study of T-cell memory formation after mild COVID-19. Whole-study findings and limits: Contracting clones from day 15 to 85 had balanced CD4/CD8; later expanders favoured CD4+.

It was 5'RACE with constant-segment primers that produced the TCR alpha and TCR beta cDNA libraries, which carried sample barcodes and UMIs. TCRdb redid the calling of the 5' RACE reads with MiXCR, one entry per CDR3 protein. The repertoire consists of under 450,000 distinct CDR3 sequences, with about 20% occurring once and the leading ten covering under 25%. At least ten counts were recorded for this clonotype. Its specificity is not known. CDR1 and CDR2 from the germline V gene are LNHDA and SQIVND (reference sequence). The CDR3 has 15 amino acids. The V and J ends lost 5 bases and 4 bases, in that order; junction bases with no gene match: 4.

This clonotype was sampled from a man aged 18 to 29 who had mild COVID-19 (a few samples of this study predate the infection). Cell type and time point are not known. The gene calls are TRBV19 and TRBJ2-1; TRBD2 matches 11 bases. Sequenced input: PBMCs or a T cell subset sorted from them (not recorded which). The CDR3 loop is CASSQTSGDYNEQFF. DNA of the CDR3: TGTGCCAGTAGTCAGACTAGCGGGGATTACAATGAGCAGTTCTTC. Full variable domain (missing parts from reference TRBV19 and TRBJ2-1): DGGITQSPKYLFRKEGQNVTLSCEQNLNHDAMYWYRQDPGQGLRLIYYSQIVNDFQKGDIAEGYSVSREKKESFPLTVTSAQKNPTAFYLCASSQTSGDYNEQFFGPGTRLTVL.